This is a list of T cell receptor beta chains from one sample in a study of CD8 T cells in Susac syndrome. TCRdb reprocessed the immunoSEQ multiplex PCR reads with MiXCR, giving one entry per CDR3 protein. The sample includes about 200,000 distinct CDR3 sequences, approximately 93% seen only once; the top ten take 0.1%. Sequenced sample: CD4+ T cells from PBMCs. These receptors all stem from a human donor in good health. CDR3s include the opening cysteine and the closing phenylalanine or tryptophan. A D gene is named only where the DNA matches it firmly. Some rows mark clone size as missing; the rest say once, few, many or name a class of expanded clone.

NA	15	TRBV5-4	NA	TRBJ1-2	CASSGGTGNNYGYTF	TGTGCCAGCAGCGGAGGGACCGGGAATAACTATGGCTACACCTTC
NA	18	TRBV30	NA	TRBJ2-7	CAWSVSRPFGQGRYEQYF	TGTGCCTGGAGTGTATCCCGCCCCTTTGGCCAGGGGAGATACGAGCAGTACTTC
NA	13	TRBV29-1	NA	TRBJ1-2	CSVEGRGSYGYTF	TGCAGCGTTGAAGGGAGGGGGTCCTATGGCTACACCTTC
NA	13	TRBV19	NA	TRBJ1-6	CASSIRYNSPLHF	TGTGCCAGTAGTATTCGGTATAATTCACCCCTCCACTTT
NA	15	TRBV3-1	NA	TRBJ2-1	CASSQVTYSYNEQFF	TGTGCCAGCAGCCAAGTTACTTACTCCTACAATGAGCAGTTCTTC
NA	10	TRBV7-9	NA	TRBJ2-5	CASGGETQYF	TGTGCCAGCGGCGGGGAGACCCAGTACTTC
NA	14	TRBV6-5	NA	TRBJ2-7	CASSYDRPAYEQYF	TGTGCCAGCAGTTACGATCGGCCGGCCTACGAGCAGTACTTC
NA	16	TRBV28	TRBD1	TRBJ2-3	CASGPYTGVNPDTQYF	TGTGCCAGCGGGCCTTATACAGGGGTAAACCCAGATACGCAGTATTTT
NA	14	TRBV30	TRBD1	TRBJ1-4	CAWKGGNYNEKLFF	TGTGCCTGGAAAGGGGGCAACTATAATGAAAAACTGTTTTTT
NA	15	TRBV7-3	TRBD1	TRBJ2-1	CASRRDRGPYNEQFF	TGTGCCAGCAGGCGTGACAGGGGGCCATACAATGAGCAGTTCTTC
NA	16	TRBV23-1	NA	TRBJ1-6	CASSQSTAPWNSPLHF	TGCGCCAGCAGTCAATCGACAGCCCCTTGGAATTCACCCCTCCACTTT
NA	12	TRBV20-1	NA	TRBJ1-1	CSVRPGMIEAFF	TGCAGTGTCAGACCGGGTATGATTGAAGCTTTCTTT
NA	15	TRBV11-2	TRBD1	TRBJ2-5	CASSPRRGFGETQYF	TGTGCCAGCAGCCCTCGCAGGGGGTTTGGAGAGACCCAGTACTTC
NA	13	TRBV25-1	NA	TRBJ1-2	CASSEGGRWSYTF	TGTGCCAGCAGTGAAGGGGGACGATGGAGCTACACCTTC
NA	11	TRBV25-1	NA	TRBJ1-1	CASSEIGGAFF	TGTGCCAGCAGTGAAATCGGCGGGGCTTTCTTT
NA	10	TRBV7-2	NA	TRBJ1-1	CASTGRLAFF	TGTGCCAGCACAGGCAGACTTGCTTTCTTT
NA	14	TRBV5-1	NA	TRBJ1-1	CASSLAVSGTEAFF	TGCGCCAGCAGCTTGGCGGTCTCCGGGACTGAAGCTTTCTTT
NA	20	TRBV28	TRBD1	TRBJ2-2	CASIKPSPGQATSNTGELFF	TGTGCCAGCATAAAACCTTCCCCGGGACAGGCTACTTCGAACACCGGGGAGCTGTTTTTT
NA	12	TRBV29-1	NA	TRBJ2-3	CSVEVSTDTQYF	TGCAGCGTTGAAGTTAGCACAGATACGCAGTATTTT
NA	14	TRBV3-1	NA	TRBJ2-3	CASSQLGRPDTQYF	TGTGCCAGCAGCCAGTTGGGTCGTCCAGATACGCAGTATTTT
NA	13	TRBV27	TRBD1	TRBJ2-5	CASRKDRWETQYF	TGTGCCAGCAGGAAGGACAGGTGGGAGACCCAGTACTTC
NA	14	TRBV5-1	TRBD1	TRBJ2-2	CASSLTGVTGELFF	TGCGCCAGCAGCTTAACAGGGGTCACCGGGGAGCTGTTTTTT
NA	14	TRBV29-1	NA	TRBJ2-7	CSVSQGPPPYEQYF	TGCAGCGTTTCCCAGGGGCCTCCACCCTACGAGCAGTACTTC
NA	19	TRBV3-1	TRBD1	TRBJ2-1	CASSQDRGTGVHSLNEQFF	TGTGCCAGCAGCCAAGATCGCGGGACAGGGGTCCATAGCCTCAATGAGCAGTTCTTC
NA	20	TRBV3-1	NA	TRBJ1-6	CASSQDLRIQRSSYNSPLHF	TGTGCCAGCAGCCAAGATTTAAGGATACAGCGCAGCTCCTATAATTCACCCCTCCACTTT
NA	12	TRBV19	NA	TRBJ1-5	CASSGRSGPMHF	TGTGCCAGTAGTGGACGCTCGGGGCCCATGCATTTT
NA	15	TRBV7-9	NA	TRBJ2-5	CASSLPSGLWETQYF	TGTGCCAGCAGCTTACCCTCGGGGCTGTGGGAGACCCAGTACTTC
NA	14	TRBV5-1	NA	TRBJ2-3	CASSLELASDTQYF	TGCGCCAGCAGCTTGGAGCTAGCGTCAGATACGCAGTATTTT
NA	12	TRBV6-5	NA	TRBJ1-2	CASSYSGYGYTF	TGTGCCAGCAGTTACTCCGGATATGGCTACACCTTC
once	14	TRBV10-3	NA	TRBJ2-2	CATCQDWDTGELFF	TGTGCCACCTGTCAGGATTGGGACACCGGGGAGCTGTTTTTT
NA	14	TRBV4-1	NA	TRBJ1-5	CASTPDSFNQPQHF	TGCGCCAGCACTCCGGACAGCTTTAATCAGCCCCAGCATTTT
NA	17	TRBV7-2	NA	TRBJ2-5	CASSLILPGRLWETQYF	TGTGCCAGCAGCTTAATCCTACCTGGGCGCCTTTGGGAGACCCAGTACTTC
NA	13	TRBV29-1	NA	TRBJ2-5	CSVAAGTRETQYF	TGCAGCGTTGCCGCCGGGACCAGGGAGACCCAGTACTTC
NA	18	TRBV5-1	NA	TRBJ2-2	CASSLVRGARTVSGELFF	TGCGCCAGCAGCTTGGTTCGAGGGGCGAGAACGGTTTCCGGGGAGCTGTTTTTT
NA	12	TRBV28	TRBD1	TRBJ1-1	CAVQGESTEAFF	TGTGCCGTACAGGGGGAGAGCACTGAAGCTTTCTTT
NA	14	TRBV7-2	TRBD1	TRBJ1-1	CASSFGGGGTEAFF	TGTGCCAGCAGCTTCGGAGGGGGCGGCACTGAAGCTTTCTTT
NA	15	TRBV19	NA	TRBJ1-5	CASSIDSNSNQPQHF	TGTGCCAGTAGTATAGATTCGAATAGCAATCAGCCCCAGCATTTT
NA	15	TRBV3-1	NA	TRBJ2-3	CASRKRQTRTDTQYF	TGTGCCAGCAGAAAACGACAGACTCGCACAGATACGCAGTATTTT
few	13	TRBV7-2	NA	TRBJ1-2	CASSLVPNYGYTF	TGTGCCAGCAGCTTAGTACCTAACTATGGCTACACCTTC
NA	13	TRBV5-1	NA	TRBJ1-2	CASSFSQVYGYTF	TGCGCCAGCAGCTTTTCACAGGTCTATGGCTACACCTTC
NA	12	TRBV7-9	NA	TRBJ2-5	CASSLDAGTQYF	TGTGCCAGCAGCTTAGATGCGGGGACCCAGTACTTC
NA	15	TRBV5-1	NA	TRBJ1-1	CASSLSRTQGTEAFF	TGCGCCAGCAGCTTGAGTAGGACACAAGGCACTGAAGCTTTCTTT
NA	16	TRBV4-2	TRBD1	TRBJ1-3	CASSRGPGGDGNTIYF	TGTGCCAGCAGCCGGGGGCCAGGGGGCGACGGAAACACCATATATTTT
NA	17	TRBV5-8	NA	TRBJ2-3	CASSGWPGLAVPDTQYF	TGTGCCAGCAGCGGATGGCCGGGGCTAGCCGTCCCAGATACGCAGTATTTT
NA	16	TRBV15	TRBD2	TRBJ2-1	CATSRRGGGLYNEQFF	TGTGCCACCAGCAGACGCGGGGGGGGCCTCTACAATGAGCAGTTCTTC
NA	13	TRBV11-2	NA	TRBJ1-1	CASERYGGTEAFF	TGTGCCAGCGAAAGATATGGGGGGACTGAAGCTTTCTTT
NA	15	TRBV7-2	NA	TRBJ1-1	CASSLEGRAPTEAFF	TGTGCCAGCAGCTTAGAGGGACGAGCACCCACTGAAGCTTTCTTT
NA	12	TRBV29-1	TRBD1	TRBJ2-7	CSFAGGVNEQYF	TGCAGCTTCGCAGGGGGCGTGAACGAGCAGTACTTC
NA	15	TRBV5-1	NA	TRBJ1-6	CASSFSGTDNSPLHF	TGCGCCAGCAGCTTTTCCGGGACCGATAATTCACCCCTCCACTTT
once	14	TRBV3-1	NA	TRBJ2-1	CASSPRGLLHEQFF	TGTGCCAGCAGCCCGCGGGGGCTACTTCATGAGCAGTTCTTC